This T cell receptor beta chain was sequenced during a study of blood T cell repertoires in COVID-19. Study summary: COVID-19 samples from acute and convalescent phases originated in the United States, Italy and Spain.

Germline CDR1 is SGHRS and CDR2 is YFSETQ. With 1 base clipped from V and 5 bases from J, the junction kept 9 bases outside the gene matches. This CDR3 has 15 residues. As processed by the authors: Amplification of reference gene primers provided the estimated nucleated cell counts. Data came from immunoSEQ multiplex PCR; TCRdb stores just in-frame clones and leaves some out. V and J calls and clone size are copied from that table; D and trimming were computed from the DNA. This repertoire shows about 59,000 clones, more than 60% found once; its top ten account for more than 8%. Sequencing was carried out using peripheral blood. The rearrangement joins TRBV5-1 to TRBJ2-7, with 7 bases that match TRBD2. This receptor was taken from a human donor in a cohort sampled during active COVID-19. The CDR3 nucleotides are TGCGCCAGCAGCTTGAATGGCGGGAGTGGTAACGAGCAGTACTTC. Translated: CASSLNGGSGNEQYF.